This entry lists 20 T cell receptor beta chains sequenced from one sample in a study of shared clonotypes between healthy human individuals. Using immunoSEQ multiplex PCR, the repertoire was profiled, and TCRdb retains in-frame clones only, with some absent. The table lists almost 750,000 clones, 72% of them singletons. Specimen: memory CD4+ T cells sorted from blood. The subset is: CD45RA-negative fraction. The receptor source for this set is a woman in her 30s in good health.

The J gene is TRBJ2-7, the V gene TRBV18; no clear D. Trimming removed 4 bases from V and 3 bases from J, with 7 bases in between. Germline CDR1 is KGHSH and CDR2 is LQKENI. This CDR3 contains 12 residues. In DNA form, the CDR3 reads TGTGCCAGCTCACGCCAGCGCTACGAGCAGTACTTC. Translation gives CASSRQRYEQYF.

This sequence joins TRBV18 and TRBJ1-5, with D maybe TRBD1 (6 bases). Trimming removed 2 bases from V and 7 bases from J, with 18 bases in between. The CDR3 spans 16 residues. Germline-derived CDR1 and CDR2 are KGHSH and LQKENI. CDR3 region: CASSPEGRGGMQPQHF. The CDR3, as DNA: TGTGCCAGCTCACCAGAGGGCAGGGGCGGGATGCAGCCCCAGCATTTT.

This clone was observed a single time. This chain links TRBV2 with TRBJ1-2; tentative D call: TRBD1 (5 bases). This CDR3 is built from 14 residues. V lost 3 bases, J lost 1 base, and 9 bases lay in between. Germline CDR1 is SNHLY and CDR2 is FYNNEI. In nucleotides, the CDR3 is TGTGCCAGCAGTGAGCAGGGAAGTAACTATGGCTACACCTTC. Translated: CASSEQGSNYGYTF.

The chain recombines TRBV14 with TRBJ2-1, with unresolved D. Looked up from germline, CDR1 is SGHDN and CDR2 is FVKESK. The CDR3 is 14 residues long. V was shortened by 4 bases and J by 4 bases, with 11 bases between the two germline ends. The CDR3 nucleotides read TGTGCCAGCAGCCCCCCAGGCAGTTACAATGAGCAGTTCTTC. Its protein is CASSPPGSYNEQFF.

The CDR3 DNA reads as TGTGCCAGCAGTTTATGGAAAATATCTAGTGACACAGTCCTGACCTACGAGCAGTACTTC. Translation gives CASSLWKISSDTVLTYEQYF. The chain couples TRBV28 to TRBJ2-7; D not certain. CDR3 length equals 20 residues. Germline V gives CDR1 MDHEN, CDR2 SYDVKM. V lost 0 bases and J 2 bases, leaving 26 bases between the germline ends.

CDR3 amino acids: CAIGDSSGANVLTF. The CDR3, as DNA: TGTGCCATCGGGGACAGCTCTGGGGCCAACGTCCTGACTTTC. The genes are TRBV10-3 and TRBJ2-6, with 7 bases that match TRBD1. The germline V gene encodes CDR1 ENHRY and CDR2 SYGVKD. V shed 8 bases, J shed 0 bases, and the junction held 1 base outside the gene matches. The length of the CDR3 is 14 residues.

This clone is a singleton in its sample. The DNA of the CDR3 is TGTGCCAGCAGTAAAGGACAGGGTTCCGCGGCCCAGCATTTT. Translated, it gives CASSKGQGSAAQHF. The rearrangement uses TRBV21-1 and TRBJ1-5; TRBD1 is the table's D call and was not checked against the DNA. TRBV21-1 is marked as a pseudogene. This CDR3 contains 14 residues.

Of note for this clone: Other DNA sequences within the sample encode an identical CDR3. The rearrangement uses TRBV4-2 and TRBJ2-7; D call uncertain. Germline V gene sequence: CDR1 LGHNA, CDR2 YNFKEQ. There are 13 residues in the CDR3. The V gene lost 0 bases and the J gene lost 4 bases, with 7 bases spanning the gap. The CDR3 region is CASSQDLAYEQYF. In DNA form, the CDR3 reads TGTGCCAGCAGCCAAGATCTGGCGTACGAGCAGTACTTC.

V is TRBV29-1 and J is TRBJ2-6; D is undetermined. Trimming cost V 4 bases and J 0 bases, with 7 bases left between them. Germline V CDR1 and CDR2: SQVTM, ANQGSEA. The CDR3 covers 14 residues. The CDR3 here is CSVVTASGANVLTF. The CDR3 DNA reads TGCAGCGTTGTAACAGCCTCTGGGGCCAACGTCCTGACTTTC. The entire variable domain, with the rest obtained from reference TRBV29-1 and TRBJ2-6, is as follows: SAVISQKPSRDICQRGTSLTIQCQVDSQVTMMFWYRQQPGQSLTLIATANQGSEATYESGFVIDKFPISRPNLTFSTLTVSNMSPEDSSIYLCSVVTASGANVLTFGAGSRLTVL.

The chain is built from TRBV28 and TRBJ2-2; 11 nucleotides agree with TRBD2. The V gene's germline CDR1 is MDHEN and CDR2 SYDVKM. The ends lost 6 bases at V and 5 bases at J; junction bases unmatched: 5. The CDR3 extends over 15 amino acids. This CDR3 reads CASSKLAGETGELFF. The CDR3 DNA follows: TGTGCCAGCAGCAAACTAGCGGGAGAAACCGGGGAGCTGTTTTTT. Full variable domain (remainder filled in from reference TRBV28 and TRBJ2-2): DVKVTQSSRYLVKRTGEKVFLECVQDMDHENMFWYRQDPGLGLRLIYFSYDVKMKEKGDIPEGYSVSREKKERFSLILESASTNQTSMYLCASSKLAGETGELFFGEGSRLTVL.

This clone came up a few times. The chain joins TRBV11-2 to TRBJ1-1; 9 nucleotides align to TRBD1. Germline lookup yields CDR1 SGHAT and CDR2 FQNNGV. V gave up 5 bases and J gave up 4 bases; unmatched junction bases: 11. The CDR3 runs to 16 residues. Here the CDR3 DNA reads TGTGCCAGCAGCACAAGGACAGGGGAGGGGCGCACTGAAGCTTTCTTT. Protein sequence: CASSTRTGEGRTEAFF.

The chain links TRBV28 to TRBJ2-3, with no clear D. This CDR3 contains 13 residues. CDR1 is MDHEN and CDR2 is SYDVKM in the germline V gene. Trimming shortened V by 5 bases and J by 4 bases, and 10 bases separated the two germline ends. The chain's CDR3 is CASSAPGPDTQYF. The CDR3 nucleotides are TGTGCCAGCAGTGCCCCGGGCCCAGATACGCAGTATTTT.

The CDR3 loop reads CAISASTSGQTTDTQYF. The CDR3 DNA sequence: TGTGCCATCAGTGCCTCAACTTCGGGACAGACTACAGATACGCAGTATTTT. The rearrangement links TRBV10-3 to TRBJ2-3, with 7 bases that match TRBD1. The CDR3 consists of 17 residues. Germline CDR1 is ENHRY and CDR2 is SYGVKD. Losses at the gene ends were 4 bases for V and 3 bases for J; bases not matched to a gene: 13.

Comment on this clone: Different DNA sequences within this sample yield the same CDR3. This chain connects TRBV28 to TRBJ1-2; TRBD1 might be the D (6 bases). Germline CDR1 reads MDHEN; CDR2 reads SYDVKM. The CDR3 loop spans 14 amino acids. V was trimmed by 1 base and J by 2 bases, leaving 8 bases between them. The CDR3 nucleotides are TGTGCCAGCAGTTTATCCCAGGGGAACTATGGCTACACCTTC. Its protein is CASSLSQGNYGYTF.

This clone was seen many times. This sequence joins TRBV9 and TRBJ1-5, with no clear D. Germline CDR1 reads SGDLS; CDR2 reads YYNGEE. This CDR3 spans 16 amino acids. V shed 5 bases and J shed 1 base, with 16 bases lying between them. DNA of the CDR3: TGTGCCAGCAGAGATAGAGGCCCTGGGAGCAATCAGCCCCAGCATTTT. It translates to CASRDRGPGSNQPQHF.

This clone was seen repeatedly, ten times or more. The V gene is TRBV28, the J gene TRBJ1-1; D not resolved. This CDR3 region has 11 residues. From germline, CDR1 is MDHEN and CDR2 SYDVKM. V dropped 5 bases and J dropped 4 bases, with 5 bases sitting between them. For the CDR3, the DNA is TGTGCCAGCAGTCAGACCACTGAAGCTTTCTTT. It is translated as CASSQTTEAFF. Supplemented by reference TRBV28 and TRBJ1-1, the full variable domain reads DVKVTQSSRYLVKRTGEKVFLECVQDMDHENMFWYRQDPGLGLRLIYFSYDVKMKEKGDIPEGYSVSREKKERFSLILESASTNQTSMYLCASSQTTEAFFGQGTRLTVV.

This chain links TRBV19 with TRBJ1-6; TRBD1 aligns across 7 bases. Germline V gives CDR1 LNHDA, CDR2 SQIVND (reference sequence). Trimming at V came to 5 bases and at J to 9 bases, leaving 13 bases not matched to a gene. The CDR3 length is 16 residues. This CDR3 reads CASSHHRQGRSSPLHF. CDR3 nucleotides: TGTGCCAGTAGTCACCACCGACAGGGAAGGTCTTCACCCCTCCACTTT.

This clone was observed a single time. V gene TRBV10-3 combines with J gene TRBJ2-7; possible D gene TRBD1, 6 bases. The CDR3 extends over 14 amino acids. Deletions cut 10 bases from V and 6 bases from J, with 22 bases between. CDR1 and CDR2 from the germline V gene are ENHRY and SYGVKD. The CDR3: CATRETTGSAEQYF. The CDR3 DNA reads TGTGCCACCCGAGAAACTACAGGGTCGGCCGAGCAGTACTTC.

This chain joins TRBV7-3 and TRBJ2-1; a weak D match, TRBD2 (7 bases). The germline V and J ends were trimmed by 5 bases and 6 bases, with 23 bases remaining between them. The CDR3 contains 17 residues. CDR1 is SGHTA and CDR2 is FQGTGA in the germline V gene. The CDR3 loop is CASSRGGDHARSNEQFF. The DNA of the CDR3 is TGTGCCAGCAGCCGAGGGGGGGATCACGCCCGATCCAATGAGCAGTTCTTC.

The genes are TRBV5-1 and TRBJ2-3; D perhaps matches TRBD2 (6 bases). CDR1 and CDR2 from the germline V gene are SGHRS and YFSETQ. V lost 0 bases, J lost 0 bases, and 14 bases lay in between. The CDR3 is made up of 17 amino acids. CDR3 DNA sequence: TGCGCCAGCAGCTTGGGCCCAGCGGCGGGGAGCACAGATACGCAGTATTTT. Translation gives CASSLGPAAGSTDTQYF.